The T cell receptor (beta chain) under discussion was sequenced for a study of T cell responses to AZD1222 COVID-19 vaccine. Overall study results and limits: The study identified only six AZD1222 recipients as seropositive at baseline. Variant regions that are unmutated are reportedly the target of nearly half of spike-specific TCRs. Without day 14 samples, only post-peak T cell repertoires were studied.

This CDR3 has 14 amino acids. Per the germline V gene, CDR1 is SGHRS and CDR2 is YFSETQ. The V end was cut by 4 bases, the J end by 3 bases, with 14 bases between. The table came from immunoSEQ multiplex PCR; TCRdb's copy has only in-frame clones and leaves some out. The data show 150,000 to 200,000 clones, with more than 75% seen just once and about 25% held by the top ten. A remark on this clone: Its specificity is not known.

This specimen consisted of peripheral blood, obtained 28 days after the second AZD1222 dose. The TCR sequence derives from an adult who received the AZD1222 COVID-19 vaccine. The genes are TRBV5-1 and TRBJ2-7; the D gene is possibly TRBD2 (6 bases). The CDR3 bases are TGCGCCAGCAGCGCGGGGTCGGGTGACTACGAGCAGTACTTC. Residues: CASSAGSGDYEQYF. Combining the CDR3 with reference TRBV5-1 and TRBJ2-7 gives the whole variable domain KAGVTQTPRYLIKTRGQQVTLSCSPISGHRSVSWYQQTPGQGLQFLFEYFSETQRNKGNFPGRFSGRQFSNSRSEMNVSTLELGDSALYLCASSAGSGDYEQYFGPGTRLTVT.